This T cell receptor beta chain was retrieved from a study of OX40 agonist ivuxolimab in advanced cancers. This CDR3 has 19 residues. V gave up 0 bases and J gave up 0 bases; unmatched junction bases: 7. The germline gives CDR1 KGHSH, CDR2 LQKENI. TCRdb keeps only in-frame clones here, not all; method: immunoSEQ multiplex PCR. Of some 74,000 clones listed, about nine tenths were seen once; the top ten hold about 6.6%. The chain joins TRBV18 to TRBJ2-1; 11 bases are a match to TRBD1. The receptor comes from an adult with an advanced solid tumor such as melanoma, head and neck, liver or kidney cancer. This specimen consisted of CD4+ or CD8+ T cells sorted from blood, obtained in a trial of the OX40 agonist ivuxolimab. The CDR3 DNA sequence: TGTGCCAGCTCACCACCGGGACAGGGGGTCCTCCTCTCCTACAATGAGCAGTTCTTC. It codes for CASSPPGQGVLLSYNEQFF.